A selection of T cell receptor beta chains follows, all from one sample in a study of blood T cell repertoires in COVID-19. Assay used: immunoSEQ multiplex PCR; TCRdb lists only in-frame clones, some missing. Among about 300,000 clones, 85% to 90% were seen once, and the ten largest hold about 9.4%. Material: PBMCs or T cells enriched from blood (not recorded which). All receptors come from a woman between 18 and 30 years old who had recovered from COVID-19. CDR3s include the opening cysteine and the closing phenylalanine or tryptophan. Fields, in order: CDR3 DNA, CDR3 protein, D gene, clone size, V gene, J gene. A D gene is named only where the DNA matches it firmly. The size of a clone is reported for some rows only, either as once, few or many, or as a class for expanded clones.

CDR3 DNA: TGTGCCAGCAGCCGCGACGAGGGCTTTTCCTATGGCTACACCTTC; CDR3 protein: CASSRDEGFSYGYTF; D gene: .; clone size: once; V gene: TRBV7-9; J gene: TRBJ1-2
CDR3 DNA: TGTGCCAGCGAAGGGGGCGCATCGATAGGTACGCAGTATTTT; CDR3 protein: CASEGGASIGTQYF; D gene: TRBD1; clone size: .; V gene: TRBV6-5; J gene: TRBJ2-3
CDR3 DNA: TGTGCTAGTGGTTTTGCGTTGGGGGCGCGAGATCAGCCCCAGCATTTT; CDR3 protein: CASGFALGARDQPQHF; D gene: .; clone size: .; V gene: TRBV12-5; J gene: TRBJ1-5
CDR3 DNA: TGCGCCAGCAGCCCGGGGCCAGGGGGCTCCTACAATGAGCAGTTCTTC; CDR3 protein: CASSPGPGGSYNEQFF; D gene: TRBD1; clone size: .; V gene: TRBV4-1; J gene: TRBJ2-1
CDR3 DNA: TGTGCCTGGAGTGGGTGGACAGCTACTAACTATGGCTACACCTTC; CDR3 protein: CAWSGWTATNYGYTF; D gene: .; clone size: .; V gene: TRBV30; J gene: TRBJ1-2
CDR3 DNA: TGCGCCAGCAGCGACGGACTAGACAATGAGCAGTTCTTC; CDR3 protein: CASSDGLDNEQFF; D gene: TRBD2; clone size: .; V gene: TRBV5-1; J gene: TRBJ2-1
CDR3 DNA: TGCGCCAGCAGTGAGTCGGGGCCCGATACGCAGTATTTT; CDR3 protein: CASSESGPDTQYF; D gene: .; clone size: .; V gene: TRBV10-1; J gene: TRBJ2-3
CDR3 DNA: TGTGCCAGCAGCCTGTACGGGGAGAACACTGAAGCTTTCTTT; CDR3 protein: CASSLYGENTEAFF; D gene: .; clone size: .; V gene: TRBV7-9; J gene: TRBJ1-1
CDR3 DNA: TGTGCCTGGAGTCTCTCTAGATCTGTCTACAATGAGCAGTTCTTC; CDR3 protein: CAWSLSRSVYNEQFF; D gene: .; clone size: .; V gene: TRBV30; J gene: TRBJ2-1
CDR3 DNA: TGCGCCAGCAGCTCGATAGGGGCCGAAAGAAACACCATATATTTT; CDR3 protein: CASSSIGAERNTIYF; D gene: .; clone size: few; V gene: TRBV5-1; J gene: TRBJ1-3
CDR3 DNA: TGTGCCAGCAGCAGCTTGGGCCAGACATATGGCTACACCTTC; CDR3 protein: CASSSLGQTYGYTF; D gene: .; clone size: .; V gene: TRBV5-6; J gene: TRBJ1-2
CDR3 DNA: TGTGCCAGCAGTTTCACTAGCGGGAAGGGCGGGGAGCTGTTTTTT; CDR3 protein: CASSFTSGKGGELFF; D gene: TRBD2; clone size: .; V gene: TRBV28; J gene: TRBJ2-2
CDR3 DNA: TGTGCCAGCAGCCACGGACGGGAAAATCAGCCCCAGCATTTT; CDR3 protein: CASSHGRENQPQHF; D gene: .; clone size: few; V gene: TRBV2; J gene: TRBJ1-5
CDR3 DNA: TGTGCCAGCTCACATGAAGGGGGCTTCTCCTACGAGCAGTACTTC; CDR3 protein: CASSHEGGFSYEQYF; D gene: TRBD1; clone size: .; V gene: TRBV18; J gene: TRBJ2-7
CDR3 DNA: TGTGCCAGCAGCCAAAACGAGGGGAGGTACGAGCAGTACTTC; CDR3 protein: CASSQNEGRYEQYF; D gene: .; clone size: .; V gene: TRBV3-1/TRBV3-2; J gene: TRBJ2-7
CDR3 DNA: TGTGCCAGCAGCCCCCCCGGGACTAGCGGGAGGGGGACAGATACGCAGTATTTT; CDR3 protein: CASSPPGTSGRGTDTQYF; D gene: TRBD2; clone size: .; V gene: TRBV3-1/TRBV3-2; J gene: TRBJ2-3
CDR3 DNA: TGTGCCAGCAGCTTCGCCGGGACAGGGAAGGGGAACACTGAAGCTTTCTTT; CDR3 protein: CASSFAGTGKGNTEAFF; D gene: .; clone size: .; V gene: TRBV12-1; J gene: TRBJ1-1
CDR3 DNA: TGTGCCAGCAGCCAGGCCGGGACTCCTACCCAGTACTTC; CDR3 protein: CASSQAGTPTQYF; D gene: .; clone size: .; V gene: TRBV3-1/TRBV3-2; J gene: TRBJ2-5
CDR3 DNA: TGTGCCAGCAGCGCACGGGACAGGAGACCTGAGCAGTACTTC; CDR3 protein: CASSARDRRPEQYF; D gene: TRBD1; clone size: .; V gene: TRBV3-1/TRBV3-2; J gene: TRBJ2-7
CDR3 DNA: TGTGCCAGTAGCGATACCGGGACTAGGTACACAGATACGCAGTATTTT; CDR3 protein: CASSDTGTRYTDTQYF; D gene: TRBD2; clone size: .; V gene: TRBV19; J gene: TRBJ2-3
CDR3 DNA: TGTGCCAGCAGTTTATCCGGAGGAGGGGACGACGAGCAGTACTTC; CDR3 protein: CASSLSGGGDDEQYF; D gene: .; clone size: .; V gene: TRBV28; J gene: TRBJ2-7
CDR3 DNA: TGCGCCAGCAGCTTGGAGGGACAGCGGCAGGAGACCCAGTACTTC; CDR3 protein: CASSLEGQRQETQYF; D gene: TRBD1; clone size: .; V gene: TRBV5-1; J gene: TRBJ2-5
CDR3 DNA: TGTGCCACCAGTGGCTTGGACAGGGGCGACAATCAGCCCCAGCATTTT; CDR3 protein: CATSGLDRGDNQPQHF; D gene: TRBD1; clone size: .; V gene: TRBV24-1; J gene: TRBJ1-5
CDR3 DNA: TGTGCCAGCAGTTTTCCGGGGACCGGGGAGCTGTTTTTT; CDR3 protein: CASSFPGTGELFF; D gene: .; clone size: .; V gene: TRBV27; J gene: TRBJ2-2
CDR3 DNA: TGTGCCAGCAGCGTAGAGGCAGGGTCTGGCGCTTTCTTT; CDR3 protein: CASSVEAGSGAFF; D gene: .; clone size: .; V gene: TRBV9; J gene: TRBJ1-1
CDR3 DNA: TGTGCCAGCAGCCAGCTACTAGCGGGGGGAGGTGAGCAGTTCTTC; CDR3 protein: CASSQLLAGGGEQFF; D gene: TRBD2; clone size: .; V gene: TRBV2; J gene: TRBJ2-1
CDR3 DNA: TGTGCCAGCAGCCAAACTAGCGGTATCTACAATGAGCAGTTCTTC; CDR3 protein: CASSQTSGIYNEQFF; D gene: TRBD2; clone size: .; V gene: TRBV4-2; J gene: TRBJ2-1
CDR3 DNA: TGCGCCAGCAGCCTACGAGGCGAGACCCAGTACTTC; CDR3 protein: CASSLRGETQYF; D gene: .; clone size: .; V gene: TRBV5-1; J gene: TRBJ2-5
CDR3 DNA: TGTGCCAGCAGTCGAGACGAGACAGGGGTGGGCTACACCTTC; CDR3 protein: CASSRDETGVGYTF; D gene: TRBD1; clone size: .; V gene: TRBV7-3; J gene: TRBJ1-2
CDR3 DNA: TGTGCCAGCACTCAGACAGGCGGCTTGAACACTGAAGCTTTCTTT; CDR3 protein: CASTQTGGLNTEAFF; D gene: .; clone size: .; V gene: TRBV9; J gene: TRBJ1-1
CDR3 DNA: TGTGCCACCTCCTTATCGGGTTCGACTGAAGCTTTCTTT; CDR3 protein: CATSLSGSTEAFF; D gene: .; clone size: once; V gene: TRBV24-1; J gene: TRBJ1-1
CDR3 DNA: TGTGCCAGCAGTGAGTCCGGGACAGGTTCCTACGAGCAGTACTTC; CDR3 protein: CASSESGTGSYEQYF; D gene: TRBD1; clone size: .; V gene: TRBV6-1; J gene: TRBJ2-7
CDR3 DNA: TGTGCCAGTAGTCCGGACAGGGGGCTCATGAACACTGAAGCTTTCTTT; CDR3 protein: CASSPDRGLMNTEAFF; D gene: TRBD1; clone size: .; V gene: TRBV19; J gene: TRBJ1-1
CDR3 DNA: TGTGCCAGCAGCTTGGGACAGGGAGCCTACGAGCAGTACTTC; CDR3 protein: CASSLGQGAYEQYF; D gene: TRBD1; clone size: .; V gene: TRBV5-4; J gene: TRBJ2-7
CDR3 DNA: TGTGCCAGCAGTGATACTAGCGGGCACACCGGGGAGCTGTTTTTT; CDR3 protein: CASSDTSGHTGELFF; D gene: TRBD2; clone size: many; V gene: TRBV6-1; J gene: TRBJ2-2
CDR3 DNA: TGTGCCAGCAGCCCTTTCGACAGGTATAGCAATCAGCCCCAGCATTTT; CDR3 protein: CASSPFDRYSNQPQHF; D gene: .; clone size: .; V gene: TRBV5-4; J gene: TRBJ1-5
CDR3 DNA: TGTGCCAGCAGTCCTACTACAGGGGGGTATGGCTACACCTTC; CDR3 protein: CASSPTTGGYGYTF; D gene: TRBD1; clone size: .; V gene: TRBV6-5; J gene: TRBJ1-2
CDR3 DNA: TGTGCCAGCAGTGAAGCCTTCACGTCGGACTTTCGGTACGAGCAGTACTTC; CDR3 protein: CASSEAFTSDFRYEQYF; D gene: .; clone size: once; V gene: TRBV6-1; J gene: TRBJ2-7
CDR3 DNA: TGTGCCTGGATTATATTGGGACAGGGGTACGAGCAGTACTTC; CDR3 protein: CAWIILGQGYEQYF; D gene: TRBD1; clone size: .; V gene: TRBV30; J gene: TRBJ2-7
CDR3 DNA: TGTGCCAGCTCACGACCGGGACTAGCGGCGACCGGGGAGCTGTTTTTT; CDR3 protein: CASSRPGLAATGELFF; D gene: TRBD2; clone size: .; V gene: TRBV18; J gene: TRBJ2-2
CDR3 DNA: TGTGCCAGCAGCACCCAGGGCCCTTTTGAGCAGTTCTTC; CDR3 protein: CASSTQGPFEQFF; D gene: .; clone size: once; V gene: TRBV7-3; J gene: TRBJ2-1